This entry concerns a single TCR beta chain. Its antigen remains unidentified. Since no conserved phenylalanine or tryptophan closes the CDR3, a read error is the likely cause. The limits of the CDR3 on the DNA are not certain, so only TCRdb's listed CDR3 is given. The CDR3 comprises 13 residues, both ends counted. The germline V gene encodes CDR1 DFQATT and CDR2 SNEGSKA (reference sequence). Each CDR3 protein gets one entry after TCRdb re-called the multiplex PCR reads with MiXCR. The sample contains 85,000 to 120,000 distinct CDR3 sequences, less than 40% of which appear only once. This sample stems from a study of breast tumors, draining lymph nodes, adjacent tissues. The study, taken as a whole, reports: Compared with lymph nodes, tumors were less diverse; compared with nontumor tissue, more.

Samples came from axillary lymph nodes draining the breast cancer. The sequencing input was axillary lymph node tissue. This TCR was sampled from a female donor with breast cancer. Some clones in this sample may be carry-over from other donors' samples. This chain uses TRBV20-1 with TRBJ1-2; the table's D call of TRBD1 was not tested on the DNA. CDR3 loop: CSARRGDRHGHTL.